These T cell receptor beta chains were read from a single sample in a study of blood T cells in healthy people across ages. Each CDR3 protein is one row after TCRdb ran MiXCR on the 5' RACE reads. The table has 500,000 to 650,000 distinct CDR3 sequences, about 25% seen once. These data were likewise used in another study, on T cells of mothers and their children.

The sequencing sample was made of blood. The receptors shown here come from a boy aged 2 to 10 in good health. Each CDR3 is given with its conserved first and last residue. The D gene is left open where the match is weak. The listing skips clone size in some rows; elsewhere it reads once, few, many or a size class.

CDR3nt	CDR3aa	j_gene	abundance	d_gene	v_gene
TGTGCCAGCAGTGAAAGGGGGGGCATGTACAATGAGCAGTTCTTC	CASSERGGMYNEQFF	TRBJ2-1	few	.	TRBV2
TGTGCCTGGAGGTTACTAGGAGGTTCCGCCAATGAGCAGTTCTTC	CAWRLLGGSANEQFF	TRBJ2-1	.	.	TRBV30
TGCAGTGCTAGAGATCTAGGCCCCTTTAAGCTAGCTAGCTATGGCTACACCTTC	CSARDLGPFKLASYGYTF	TRBJ1-2	.	.	TRBV20-1
TGTGCCAGCAGTACCGGGACATACACAGATACGCAGTATTTT	CASSTGTYTDTQYF	TRBJ2-3	.	.	TRBV27
TGTGCCAGCAGCTTGGTAGGGGGATCCTACAATGAGCAGTTCTTC	CASSLVGGSYNEQFF	TRBJ2-1	many	.	TRBV5-8
TGTGCCAGCAGTTCAGAGAACTACGAGCAGTACTTC	CASSSENYEQYF	TRBJ2-7	.	.	TRBV7-8
TGTGCCAGTAGTATGACCGAAGATACGCAGTATTTT	CASSMTEDTQYF	TRBJ2-3	.	.	TRBV19
TGTGCCAGCAGCCGGAAGGGACAAGAGACCGGGGAGCTGTTTTTT	CASSRKGQETGELFF	TRBJ2-2	.	.	TRBV7-9
TGTGCCAGCAACCAACCGGGGGCGGGTTATGGCTACACCTTC	CASNQPGAGYGYTF	TRBJ1-2	few	.	TRBV4-2
TGTGCCATCAGCCCGTCGCTAGCGGACTACAATGAGCAGTTCTTC	CAISPSLADYNEQFF	TRBJ2-1	.	TRBD2	TRBV10-3
TGTGCCAGCAGTAGGGGACTAGCGGCTAGCACAGATACGCAGTATTTT	CASSRGLAASTDTQYF	TRBJ2-3	few	TRBD2	TRBV6-5
TGTGCCAGCGAACCCCGCAGGGGGCATAGTAATGAAAAACTGTTTTTT	CASEPRRGHSNEKLFF	TRBJ1-4	.	TRBD1	TRBV28
TGTGCCAGCAGTTTTTCTGGACAGGGAAACTACACCTTC	CASSFSGQGNYTF	TRBJ1-2	.	TRBD1	TRBV12-3/TRBV12-4
TGTGCCAGCAGTGGACGGACTAGCGGGGTCTACGAGCAGTACTTC	CASSGRTSGVYEQYF	TRBJ2-7	.	TRBD2	TRBV12-3/TRBV12-4
TGTGCCAGCAGGAGAGCGGGAGGTAACACCGGGGAGCTGTTTTTT	CASRRAGGNTGELFF	TRBJ2-2	.	TRBD2	TRBV6-2/TRBV6-3
TGTGCCAGCAGCCTAAGCAGTTCGAACACCGGGGAGCTGTTTTTT	CASSLSSSNTGELFF	TRBJ2-2	.	.	TRBV7-9
TGTGCCACCAGCAGAGACAGGGAAATTTCTGAAGCTTTCTTT	CATSRDREISEAFF	TRBJ1-1	few	.	TRBV15